This entry lists 18 T cell receptor beta chains sequenced from one sample in a study of T-cell memory formation after mild COVID-19. MiXCR was run by TCRdb on the 5' RACE reads, yielding one entry per CDR3 protein. In the table there are 400,000 to 450,000 distinct CDR3 sequences, under 20% of which are singletons. Sample: PBMCs or a T cell subset sorted from them (not recorded which). These receptor sequences come from a young man who had mild COVID-19 (a few samples of this study predate the infection). Cell type and time point are not known.

This rearrangement joins TRBV7-6 to TRBJ2-5; a possible D gene is TRBD1 (7 bases). The CDR3 consists of 18 residues. V lost 4 bases and J 1 base, leaving 22 bases between the germline ends. The germline V gene has CDR1 SGHVS and CDR2 FNYEAQ. The CDR3 DNA reads TGTGCCAGCAGCTCTCCGGAGGGGGCCAGCATCATCCAAGAGACCCAGTACTTC. Its protein product is CASSSPEGASIIQETQYF.

The genes are TRBV27 and TRBJ1-1; perhaps TRBD1 as D (5 bases). Between the trimmed V and J ends, which lost 5 bases and 8 bases, there was a span of 12 bases. CDR3 length: 12 amino acids. CDR1 is MNHEY, CDR2 SMNVEV, per germline (reference sequence). CDR3 bases: TGTGCCAGCAGTCCCCCGGGGGGAGAAGCTTTCTTT. Its translation is CASSPPGGEAFF.

This clonotype was observed a few times. The chain recombines TRBV27 with TRBJ2-7, with 9 bases that match TRBD1. CDR1 MNHEY and CDR2 SMNVEV come from the germline V gene (reference sequence). V shed 3 bases and J 5 bases; nucleotides not matched to a gene: 5. The CDR3 consists of 14 residues. CDR3 coding DNA: TGTGCCAGCAGTTTCAAACAGGGGGCAGACGAGCAGTACTTC. Translation gives CASSFKQGADEQYF.

The genes are TRBV27 and TRBJ2-3; weak D call: TRBD1 (5 bases). This CDR3 has 11 residues. CDR1 MNHEY and CDR2 SMNVEV come from the germline V gene (reference sequence). The ends were cut back, 8 bases at V and 2 bases at J, with 5 bases in the middle. CDR3 protein: CASGHTDTQYF. CDR3 sequence (DNA): TGTGCCAGCGGACACACAGATACGCAGTATTTT.

The chain has TRBV7-8 and TRBJ1-2, with 7 bases matching TRBD1. Germline CDR1 reads SGHVS; CDR2 reads FQNEAQ. This CDR3 has 15 residues. J gave up 8 bases and V 5 bases, and 14 bases lay outside the gene matches. CDR3 in amino acids: CASSQRADRVRGYTF. For the CDR3, the DNA is TGTGCCAGCAGCCAGCGGGCAGACAGGGTACGAGGCTACACCTTC.

This chain joins TRBV7-9 and TRBJ1-6; 11 bases are a match to TRBD1. Germline trimming cut 5 bases from V and 8 bases from J; bases unmatched to any gene: 2. Germline CDR1 reads SEHNR; CDR2 reads FQNEAQ (reference sequence). This CDR3 spans 14 amino acids. The CDR3 DNA reads TGTGCCAGCAGCGGACAGGGGGCTTATTCACCCCTCCACTTT. Its protein is CASSGQGAYSPLHF.

This sequence joins TRBV6-2 or TRBV6-3 and TRBJ1-1; D not resolved. The CDR3 totals 14 residues. V was trimmed by 2 bases and J by 6 bases, leaving 13 bases between them. Germline values: CDR1 MNHEY, CDR2 SVGEGT. CDR3 in amino acids: CASSYGGSQAEAFF. The CDR3 coding sequence is TGTGCCAGCAGTTACGGCGGCAGTCAGGCTGAAGCTTTCTTT.

This clonotype was detected only a few times. This chain joins TRBV4-1 and TRBJ1-5; D unresolved. The CDR3 consists of 14 residues. Trimming cost V 0 bases and J 6 bases, with 9 bases left between them. Germline V CDR1 and CDR2: MGHRA, YSYEKL. The DNA for the CDR3 is TGCGCCAGCAGCCAAGACGCGGACTCTCAGCCCCAGCATTTT. The encoded protein is CASSQDADSQPQHF.

The genes are TRBV6-1 and TRBJ1-6; no clear D. Trimming removed 4 bases at V and 7 bases at J, with 11 bases between. The CDR3 consists of 14 residues. Germline CDR1 and CDR2: MNHNS and SASEGT. The CDR3 DNA is TGTGCCAGCAGTGTGTTAGGTCGGAATTCACCCCTCCACTTT. Translated: CASSVLGRNSPLHF.

The rearrangement links TRBV28 to TRBJ1-5, with TRBD1 identical over 8 bases. The CDR3 covers 20 residues. Germline CDR1 and CDR2: MDHEN and SYDVKM. V shed 2 bases, J shed 6 bases, and the junction held 21 bases outside the gene matches. In nucleotides, the CDR3 is TGTGCCAGCAGTTTAGAAAGTACGGGACAGGTTCTTTGGTGGGGTCAGCCCCAGCATTTT. Translated: CASSLESTGQVLWWGQPQHF.

The V and J genes are TRBV12-3 or TRBV12-4 and TRBJ2-3; a possible D gene is TRBD2 (5 bases). V lost 3 bases and J lost 10, with 14 bases in between. The CDR3 is 13 amino acids. The CDR3 DNA is TGTGCCAGCAGTTTGGGCCTAGCCCCTGCGCAGTATTTT. This encodes CASSLGLAPAQYF.

This clonotype was counted between two and nine times. This chain links TRBV12-3 or TRBV12-4 with TRBJ2-6; D gene uncertain. Between the trimmed V and J ends, which lost 5 bases and 3 bases, there was a span of 14 bases. The CDR3 is 16 residues long. Here the CDR3 reads CASSIFPMGGANVLTF. The DNA for the CDR3 is TGTGCCAGCAGTATATTCCCGATGGGTGGGGCCAACGTCCTGACTTTC.

This clonotype appeared a few times. The chain is built from TRBV5-1 and TRBJ2-5; D possibly corresponds to TRBD1 (6 bases). Germline V gene lookup returns CDR1 SGHRS and CDR2 YFSETQ. The CDR3 is 17 residues long. Trimming stripped 0 bases from V and 3 bases from J, with 18 bases between. CDR3 protein: CASSLGIVADRKETQYF. The CDR3 region has the DNA TGCGCCAGCAGCTTGGGGATTGTTGCGGACAGAAAAGAGACCCAGTACTTC.

The V gene is TRBV20-1, the J gene TRBJ1-1; no firm D call. The ends were cut back, 1 base at V and 3 bases at J, with 9 bases in the middle. The CDR3 totals 13 residues. The germline V gene encodes CDR1 DFQATT and CDR2 SNEGSKA (reference sequence). DNA of the CDR3: TGCAGTGCTAGAGCACACCCGGACACTGAAGCTTTCTTT. Translation gives CSARAHPDTEAFF.

The table lists this clonotype with a few counts. CDR3 protein: CSAREGPGFLSYEQYF. CDR3 coding DNA: TGCAGTGCTAGAGAAGGGCCGGGTTTCCTCTCCTACGAGCAGTACTTC. The chain couples TRBV20-1 to TRBJ2-7; the D is unclear. Trimming took 0 bases from V and 0 from J, leaving 15 bases between them. Germline CDR1 DFQATT, CDR2 SNEGSKA (reference sequence). The length of the CDR3 is 16 residues.

This clonotype showed up just a few times. V is TRBV5-1 and J is TRBJ1-2; no clear D. CDR3 length: 15 residues. Per germline, CDR1 SGHRS and CDR2 YFSETQ. V lost 0 bases and J 4 bases, leaving 13 bases between the germline ends. CDR3 region: CASSLDSGQFYGYTF. CDR3 bases: TGCGCCAGCAGCTTGGACAGCGGCCAGTTCTATGGCTACACCTTC.

V is TRBV7-9 and J is TRBJ2-1; 8 bases are a match to TRBD2. CDR3 length: 16 residues. The ends lost 5 bases at V and 0 bases at J; junction bases unmatched: 6. Germline V lookup: CDR1 SEHNR, CDR2 FQNEAQ (reference sequence). The chain's CDR3 is CASSVTRGASYNEQFF. The CDR3 DNA reads as TGTGCCAGCAGCGTAACGCGGGGGGCCTCCTACAATGAGCAGTTCTTC.

This clonotype was detected only a few times. The chain couples TRBV5-1 to TRBJ2-3, with a weak D call TRBD2 (5 bases). Trimming took off 8 bases at V and 1 base at J, with 14 bases between the two ends. The CDR3 length is 14 residues. The germline CDR1 and CDR2 sequences are SGHRS and YFSETQ. The CDR3 protein is CASYANGGTDTQYF. In nucleotides, the CDR3 is TGCGCCAGTTACGCCAACGGGGGCACAGATACGCAGTATTTT. Based on the CDR3 plus reference TRBV5-1 and TRBJ2-3, the full variable domain is KAGVTQTPRYLIKTRGQQVTLSCSPISGHRSVSWYQQTPGQGLQFLFEYFSETQRNKGNFPGRFSGRQFSNSRSEMNVSTLELGDSALYLCASYANGGTDTQYFGPGTRLTVL.